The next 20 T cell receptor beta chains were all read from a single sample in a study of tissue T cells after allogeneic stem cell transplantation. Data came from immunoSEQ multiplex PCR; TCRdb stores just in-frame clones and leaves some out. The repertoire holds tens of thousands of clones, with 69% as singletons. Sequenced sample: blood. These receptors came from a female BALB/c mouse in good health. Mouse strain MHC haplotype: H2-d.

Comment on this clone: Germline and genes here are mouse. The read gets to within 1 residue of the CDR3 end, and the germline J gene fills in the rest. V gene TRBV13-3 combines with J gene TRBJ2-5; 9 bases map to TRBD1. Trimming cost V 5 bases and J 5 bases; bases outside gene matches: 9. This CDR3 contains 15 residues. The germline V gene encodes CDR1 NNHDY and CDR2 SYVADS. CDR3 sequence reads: CASSPTGGAGDTQYF. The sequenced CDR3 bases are TGTGCCAGCAGCCCAACAGGGGGCGCGGGAGACACCCAGTAC.

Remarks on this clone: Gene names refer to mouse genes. CDR3 protein: CTCSARDNNQAPLF. CDR3 bases read: TGCACCTGCAGTGCACGGGATAACAACCAGGCTCCGCTT. This rearrangement joins TRBV1 to TRBJ1-5; unclear D gene. The read is 1 residue too short to cover the CDR3 end, so that end is filled in from the germline J gene. Germline V gene data show CDR1 as NSQYPW and CDR2 as LRSPGD (reference sequence). This CDR3 spans 14 amino acids. V was trimmed by 2 bases and J by 0 bases, leaving 5 bases between them.

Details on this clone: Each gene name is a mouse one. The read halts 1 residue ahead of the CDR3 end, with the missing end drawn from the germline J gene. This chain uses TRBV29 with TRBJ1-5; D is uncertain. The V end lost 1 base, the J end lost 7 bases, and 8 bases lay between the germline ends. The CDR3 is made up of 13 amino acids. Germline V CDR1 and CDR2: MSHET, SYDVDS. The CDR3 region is CASSLWRGQAPLF. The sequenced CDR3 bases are TGTGCTAGCAGTTTATGGCGGGGTCAGGCTCCGCTT.

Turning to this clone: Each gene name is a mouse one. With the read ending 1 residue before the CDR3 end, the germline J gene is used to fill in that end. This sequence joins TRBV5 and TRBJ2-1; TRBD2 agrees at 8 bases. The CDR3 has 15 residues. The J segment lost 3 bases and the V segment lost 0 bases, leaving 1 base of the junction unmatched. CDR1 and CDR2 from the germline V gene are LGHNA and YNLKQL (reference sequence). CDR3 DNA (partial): TGTGCCAGCAGCCAAGACTGGGGGGCCTATGCTGAGCAGTTC. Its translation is CASSQDWGAYAEQF. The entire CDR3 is CASSQDWGAYAEQFF.

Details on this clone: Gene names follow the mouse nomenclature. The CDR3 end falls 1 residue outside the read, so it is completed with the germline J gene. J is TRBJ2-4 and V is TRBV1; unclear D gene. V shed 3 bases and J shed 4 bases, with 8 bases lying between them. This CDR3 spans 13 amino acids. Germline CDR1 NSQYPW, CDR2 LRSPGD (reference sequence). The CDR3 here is CTCSASGKNTLYF. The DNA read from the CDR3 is TGCACCTGCAGTGCCTCGGGGAAAAACACCTTGTAC. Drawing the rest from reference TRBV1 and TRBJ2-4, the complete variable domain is VTLLEQNPRWRLVPRGQAVNLRCILKNSQYPWMSWYQQDLQKQLQWLFTLRSPGDKEVKSLPGADYLATRVTDTELRLQVANMSQGRTLYCTCSASGKNTLYFGAGTRLSVL.

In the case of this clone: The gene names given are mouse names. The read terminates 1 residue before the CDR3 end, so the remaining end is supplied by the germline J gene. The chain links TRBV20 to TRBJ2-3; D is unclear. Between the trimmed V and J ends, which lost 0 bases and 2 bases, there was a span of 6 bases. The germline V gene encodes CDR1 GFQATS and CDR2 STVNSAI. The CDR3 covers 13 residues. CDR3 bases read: TGTGGTGCTAGGGAACAGAATGCAGAAACGCTGTAT. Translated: CGAREQNAETLY. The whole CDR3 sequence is CGAREQNAETLYF.

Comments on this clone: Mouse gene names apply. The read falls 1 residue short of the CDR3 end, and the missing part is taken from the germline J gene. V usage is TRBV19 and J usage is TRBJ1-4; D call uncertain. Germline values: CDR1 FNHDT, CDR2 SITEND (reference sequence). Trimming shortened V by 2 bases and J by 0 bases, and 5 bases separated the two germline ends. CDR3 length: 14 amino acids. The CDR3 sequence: CASSMPISNERLFF. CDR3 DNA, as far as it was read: TGTGCCAGCAGTATGCCAATTTCCAACGAAAGATTATTT.

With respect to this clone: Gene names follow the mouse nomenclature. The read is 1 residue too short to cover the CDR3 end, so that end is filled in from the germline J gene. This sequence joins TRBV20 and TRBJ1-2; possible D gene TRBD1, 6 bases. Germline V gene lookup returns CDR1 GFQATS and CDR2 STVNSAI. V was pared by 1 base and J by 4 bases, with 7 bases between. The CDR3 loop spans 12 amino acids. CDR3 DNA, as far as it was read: TGTGGTGCTAGGGGGGGGCCCTCCGACTACACC. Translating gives CGARGGPSDYT. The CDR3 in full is CGARGGPSDYTF.

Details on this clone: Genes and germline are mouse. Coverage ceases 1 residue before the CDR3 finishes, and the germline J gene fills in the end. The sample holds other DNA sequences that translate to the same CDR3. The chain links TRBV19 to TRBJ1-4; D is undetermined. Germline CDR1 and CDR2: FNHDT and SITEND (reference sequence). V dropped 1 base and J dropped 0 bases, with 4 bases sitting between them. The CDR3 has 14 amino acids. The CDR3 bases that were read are TGTGCCAGCAGTATACAGATTTCCAACGAAAGATTATTT. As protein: CASSIQISNERLF. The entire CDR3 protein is CASSIQISNERLFF.

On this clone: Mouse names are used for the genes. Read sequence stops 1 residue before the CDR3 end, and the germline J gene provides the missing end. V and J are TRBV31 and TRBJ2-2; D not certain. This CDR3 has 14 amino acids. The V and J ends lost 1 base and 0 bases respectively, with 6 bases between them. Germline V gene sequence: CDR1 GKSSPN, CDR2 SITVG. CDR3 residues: CAWSQTSNTGQLYF. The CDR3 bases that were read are TGTGCCTGGAGTCAGACATCAAACACCGGGCAGCTCTAC.

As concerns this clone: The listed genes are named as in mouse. CDR3 loop: CGARRDNYEQYF. The covered CDR3 bases are TGTGGTGCTAGGAGGGACAACTATGAACAGTAC. The chain carries TRBV20 and TRBJ2-7, with a weak D call TRBD1 (6 bases). The CDR3 goes on 1 residue after the read ends, and that part is filled in from the germline J gene. Trimming shortened V by 2 bases and J by 3 bases, and 8 bases separated the two germline ends. The CDR3 loop spans 12 amino acids. Germline loops: CDR1 GFQATS, CDR2 STVNSAI.

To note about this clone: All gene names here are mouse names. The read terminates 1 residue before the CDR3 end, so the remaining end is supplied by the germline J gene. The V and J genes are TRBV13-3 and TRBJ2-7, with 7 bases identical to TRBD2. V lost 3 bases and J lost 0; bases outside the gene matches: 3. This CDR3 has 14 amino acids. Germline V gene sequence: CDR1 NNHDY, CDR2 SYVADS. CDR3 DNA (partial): TGTGCCAGCAGTGCCTGGGGGAGCTCCTATGAACAGTAC. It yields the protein CASSAWGSSYEQY. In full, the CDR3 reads CASSAWGSSYEQYF.

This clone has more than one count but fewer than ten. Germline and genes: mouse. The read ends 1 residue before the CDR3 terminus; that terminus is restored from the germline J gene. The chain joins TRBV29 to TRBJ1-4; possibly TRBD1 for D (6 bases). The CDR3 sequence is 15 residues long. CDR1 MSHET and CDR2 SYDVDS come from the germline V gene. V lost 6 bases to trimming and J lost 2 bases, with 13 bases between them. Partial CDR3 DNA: TGTGCTAGCAGCCCGGGACAAAACTCCAACGAAAGATTATTT. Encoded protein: CASSPGQNSNERLF. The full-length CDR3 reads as CASSPGQNSNERLFF.

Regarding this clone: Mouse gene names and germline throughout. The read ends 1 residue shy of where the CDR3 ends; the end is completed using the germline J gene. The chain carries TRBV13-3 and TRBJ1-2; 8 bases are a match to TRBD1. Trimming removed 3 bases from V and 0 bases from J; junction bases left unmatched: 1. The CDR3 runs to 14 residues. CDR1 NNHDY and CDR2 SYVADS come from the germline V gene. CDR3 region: CASSGTGTNSDYTF. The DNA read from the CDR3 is TGTGCCAGCAGTGGGACAGGGACAAACTCCGACTACACC.

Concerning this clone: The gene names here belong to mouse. This CDR3 is CASSADRTSAETLYF. Incomplete CDR3 DNA: TGTGCCAGCAGCGCCGACAGGACTAGTGCAGAAACGCTGTAT. The chain couples TRBV4 to TRBJ2-3; D is perhaps TRBD1 (6 bases). The missing CDR3 end, 1 residue past where the read stops, is filled in from the germline J gene. Trimming shortened V by 5 bases and J by 0 bases, and 12 bases separated the two germline ends. Germline CDR1 LGHDT, CDR2 YNNKQL (reference sequence). CDR3 size: 15 residues.

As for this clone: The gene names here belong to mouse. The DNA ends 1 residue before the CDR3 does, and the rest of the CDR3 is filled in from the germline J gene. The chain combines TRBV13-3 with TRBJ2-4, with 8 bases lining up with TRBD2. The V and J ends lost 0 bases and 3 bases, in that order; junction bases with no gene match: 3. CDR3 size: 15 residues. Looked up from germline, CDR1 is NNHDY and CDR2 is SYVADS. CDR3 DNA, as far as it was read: TGTGCCAGCAGTGATGCCTCTGGGGGGCAAAACACCTTGTAC. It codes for CASSDASGGQNTLY. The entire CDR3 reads CASSDASGGQNTLYF.

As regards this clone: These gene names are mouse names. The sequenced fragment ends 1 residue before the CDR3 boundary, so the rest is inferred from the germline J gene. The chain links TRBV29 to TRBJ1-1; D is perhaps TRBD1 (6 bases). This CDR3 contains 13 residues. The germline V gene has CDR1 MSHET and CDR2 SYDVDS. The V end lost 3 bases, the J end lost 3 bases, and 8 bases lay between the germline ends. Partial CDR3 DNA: TGTGCTAGCAGTTTGAGGACAGACACAGAAGTCTTC. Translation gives CASSLRTDTEVF. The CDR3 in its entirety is CASSLRTDTEVFF.

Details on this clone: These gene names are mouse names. The CDR3 sequence is CTCSASTGGANERLFF. Partial CDR3 DNA: TGCACCTGCAGTGCATCAACAGGGGGCGCCAACGAAAGATTATTT. The chain has TRBV1 and TRBJ1-4, with 9 bases lining up with TRBD1. The read falls 1 residue short of the CDR3 end, and the missing part is taken from the germline J gene. The CDR3 is 16 residues long. CDR1 is NSQYPW, CDR2 LRSPGD, per germline (reference sequence). Unmatched junction bases numbered 4, after V lost 2 bases and J lost 3 bases.

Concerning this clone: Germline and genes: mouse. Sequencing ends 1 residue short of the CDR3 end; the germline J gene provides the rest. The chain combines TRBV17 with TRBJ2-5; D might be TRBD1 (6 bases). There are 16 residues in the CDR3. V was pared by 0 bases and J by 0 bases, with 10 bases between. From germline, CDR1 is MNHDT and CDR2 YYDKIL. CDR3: CASSRDEGVNQDTQYF. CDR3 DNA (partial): TGTGCTAGCAGTAGAGATGAGGGGGTTAACCAAGACACCCAGTAC.

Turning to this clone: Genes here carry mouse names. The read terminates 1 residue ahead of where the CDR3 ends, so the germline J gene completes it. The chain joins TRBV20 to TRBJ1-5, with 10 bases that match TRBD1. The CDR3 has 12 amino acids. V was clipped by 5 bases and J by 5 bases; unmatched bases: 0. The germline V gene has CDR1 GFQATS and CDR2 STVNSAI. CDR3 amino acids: CGAGTGDQAPLF. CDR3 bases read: TGTGGTGCTGGGACAGGGGACCAGGCTCCGCTT. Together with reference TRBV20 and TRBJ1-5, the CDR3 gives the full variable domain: GALVYQYPRRTICKSGTSMRMECQAVGFQATSVAWYRQSPQKTFELIALSTVNSAIKYEQNFTQEKFPISHPNLSFSSMTVLNAYLEDRGLYLCGAGTGDQAPLFGEGTRLSVL.